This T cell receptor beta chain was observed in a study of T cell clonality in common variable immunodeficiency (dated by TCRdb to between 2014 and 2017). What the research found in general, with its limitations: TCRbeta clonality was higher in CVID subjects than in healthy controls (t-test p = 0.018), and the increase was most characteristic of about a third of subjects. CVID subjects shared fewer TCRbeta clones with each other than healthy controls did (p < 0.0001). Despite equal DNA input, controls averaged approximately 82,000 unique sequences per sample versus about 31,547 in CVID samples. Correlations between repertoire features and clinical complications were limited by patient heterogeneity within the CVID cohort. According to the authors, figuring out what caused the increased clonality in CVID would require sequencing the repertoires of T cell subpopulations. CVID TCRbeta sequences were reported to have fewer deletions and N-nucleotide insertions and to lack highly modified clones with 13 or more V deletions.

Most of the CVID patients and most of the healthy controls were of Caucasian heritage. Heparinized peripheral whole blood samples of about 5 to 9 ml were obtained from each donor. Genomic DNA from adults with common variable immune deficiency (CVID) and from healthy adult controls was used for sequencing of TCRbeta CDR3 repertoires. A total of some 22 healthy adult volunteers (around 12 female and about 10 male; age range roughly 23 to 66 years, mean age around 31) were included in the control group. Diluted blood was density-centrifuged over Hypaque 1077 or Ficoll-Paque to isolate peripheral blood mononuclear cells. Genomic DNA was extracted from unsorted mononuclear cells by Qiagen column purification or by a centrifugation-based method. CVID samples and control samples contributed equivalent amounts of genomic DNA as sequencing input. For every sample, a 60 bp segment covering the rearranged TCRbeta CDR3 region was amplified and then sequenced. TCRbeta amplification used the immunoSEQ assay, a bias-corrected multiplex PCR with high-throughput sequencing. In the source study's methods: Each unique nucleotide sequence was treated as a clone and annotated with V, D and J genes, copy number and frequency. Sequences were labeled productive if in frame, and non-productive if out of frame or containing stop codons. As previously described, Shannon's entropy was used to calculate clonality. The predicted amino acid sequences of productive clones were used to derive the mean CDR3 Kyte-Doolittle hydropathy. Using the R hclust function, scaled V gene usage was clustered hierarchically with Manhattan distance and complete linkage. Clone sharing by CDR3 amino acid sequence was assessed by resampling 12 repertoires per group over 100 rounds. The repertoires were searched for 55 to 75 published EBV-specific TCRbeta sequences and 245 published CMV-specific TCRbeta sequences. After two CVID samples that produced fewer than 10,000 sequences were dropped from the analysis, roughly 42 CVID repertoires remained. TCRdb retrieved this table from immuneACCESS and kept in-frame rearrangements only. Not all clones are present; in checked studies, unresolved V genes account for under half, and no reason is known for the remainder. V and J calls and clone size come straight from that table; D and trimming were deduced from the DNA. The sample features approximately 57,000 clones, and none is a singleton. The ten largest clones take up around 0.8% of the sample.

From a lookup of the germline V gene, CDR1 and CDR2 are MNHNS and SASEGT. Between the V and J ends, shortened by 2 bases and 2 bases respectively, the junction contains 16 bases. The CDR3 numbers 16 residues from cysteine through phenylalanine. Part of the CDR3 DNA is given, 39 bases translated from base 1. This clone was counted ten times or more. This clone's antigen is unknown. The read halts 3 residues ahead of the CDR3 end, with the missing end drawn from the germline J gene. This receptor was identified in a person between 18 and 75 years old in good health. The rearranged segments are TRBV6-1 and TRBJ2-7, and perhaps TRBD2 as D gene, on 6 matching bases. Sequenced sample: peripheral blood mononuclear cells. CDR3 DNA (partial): TGTGCCAGCAGTGAAAGGAGGGGAGTAATTCCCTACGAG. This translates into CASSERRGVIPYE. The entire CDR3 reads CASSERRGVIPYEQYF.